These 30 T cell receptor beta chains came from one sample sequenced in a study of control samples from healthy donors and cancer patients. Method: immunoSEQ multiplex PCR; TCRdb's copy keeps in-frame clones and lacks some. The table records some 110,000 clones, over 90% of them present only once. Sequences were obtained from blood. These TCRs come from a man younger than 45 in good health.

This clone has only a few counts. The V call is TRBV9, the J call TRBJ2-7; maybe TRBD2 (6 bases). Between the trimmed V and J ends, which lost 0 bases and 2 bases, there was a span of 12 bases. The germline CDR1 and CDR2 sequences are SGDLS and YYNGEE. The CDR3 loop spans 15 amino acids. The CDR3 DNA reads TGTGCCAGCAGCGTAGGCGGCGGGGCGACCTACGAGCAGTACTTC. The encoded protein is CASSVGGGATYEQYF.

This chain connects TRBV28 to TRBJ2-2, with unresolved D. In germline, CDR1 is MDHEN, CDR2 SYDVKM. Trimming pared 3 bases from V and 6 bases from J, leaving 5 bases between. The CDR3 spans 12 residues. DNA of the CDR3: TGTGCCAGCAGTTTTGATTCCGGGGAGCTGTTTTTT. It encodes CASSFDSGELFF.

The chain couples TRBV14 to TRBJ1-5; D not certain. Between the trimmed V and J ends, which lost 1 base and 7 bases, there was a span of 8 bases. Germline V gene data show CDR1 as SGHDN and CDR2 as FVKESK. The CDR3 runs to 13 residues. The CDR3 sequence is CASSQGRGQPQHF. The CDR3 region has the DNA TGTGCCAGCAGCCAAGGGAGAGGCCAGCCCCAGCATTTT.

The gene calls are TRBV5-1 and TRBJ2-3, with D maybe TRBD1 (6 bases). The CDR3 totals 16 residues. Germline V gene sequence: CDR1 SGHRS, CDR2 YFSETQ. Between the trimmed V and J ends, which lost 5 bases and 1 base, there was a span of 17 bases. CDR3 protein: CASSPTGGGGTDTQYF. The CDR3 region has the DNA TGCGCCAGCAGTCCGACTGGGGGCGGTGGCACAGATACGCAGTATTTT. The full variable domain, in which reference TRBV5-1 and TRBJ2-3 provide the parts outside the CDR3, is KAGVTQTPRYLIKTRGQQVTLSCSPISGHRSVSWYQQTPGQGLQFLFEYFSETQRNKGNFPGRFSGRQFSNSRSEMNVSTLELGDSALYLCASSPTGGGGTDTQYFGPGTRLTVL.

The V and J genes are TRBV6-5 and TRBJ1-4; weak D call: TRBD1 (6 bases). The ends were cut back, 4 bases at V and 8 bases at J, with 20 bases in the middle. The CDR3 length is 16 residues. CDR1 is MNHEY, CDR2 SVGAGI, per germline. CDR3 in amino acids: CASSSPKGQEAEKLFF. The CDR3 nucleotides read TGTGCCAGCAGTTCCCCGAAGGGACAAGAGGCAGAAAAACTGTTTTTT.

The CDR3 sequence: CASSYLTGFSYNEQFF. The DNA for the CDR3 is TGCGCCAGCAGCTATTTGACAGGGTTCTCCTACAATGAGCAGTTCTTC. The chain combines TRBV4-1 with TRBJ2-1; 7 bases match TRBD1. CDR3 size: 16 residues. In germline, CDR1 is MGHRA, CDR2 YSYEKL. The junction had 7 bases not matched to a gene; V was cut back by 5 bases and J by 0 bases.

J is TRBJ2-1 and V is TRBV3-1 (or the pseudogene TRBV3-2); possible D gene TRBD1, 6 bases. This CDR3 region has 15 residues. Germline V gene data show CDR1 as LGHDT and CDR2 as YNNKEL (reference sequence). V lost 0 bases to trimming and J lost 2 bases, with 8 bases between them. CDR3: CASSQDRQAYNEQFF. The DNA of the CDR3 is TGTGCCAGCAGCCAAGATCGACAGGCCTACAATGAGCAGTTCTTC.

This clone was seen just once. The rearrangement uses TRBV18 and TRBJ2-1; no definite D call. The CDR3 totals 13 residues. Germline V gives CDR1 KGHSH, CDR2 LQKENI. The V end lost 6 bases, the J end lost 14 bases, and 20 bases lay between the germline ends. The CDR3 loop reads CASSPVGPPLKFF. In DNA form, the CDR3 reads TGTGCCAGCTCTCCCGTCGGGCCCCCTCTTAAGTTCTTC.

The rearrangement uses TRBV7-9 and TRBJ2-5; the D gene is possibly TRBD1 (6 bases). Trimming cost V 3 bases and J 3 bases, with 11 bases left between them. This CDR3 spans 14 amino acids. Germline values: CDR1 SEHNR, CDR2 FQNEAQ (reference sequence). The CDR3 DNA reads TGTGCCAGCAGCTTGCCTACAGGGAAAGAGACCCAGTACTTC. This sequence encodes CASSLPTGKETQYF.

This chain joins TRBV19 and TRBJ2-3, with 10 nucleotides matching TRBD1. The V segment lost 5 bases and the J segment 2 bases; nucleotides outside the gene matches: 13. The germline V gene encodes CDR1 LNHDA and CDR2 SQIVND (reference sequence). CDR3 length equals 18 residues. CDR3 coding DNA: TGTGCCAGTAGTCCCGCCGACTTCGGGACAGGGGACACAGATACGCAGTATTTT. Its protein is CASSPADFGTGDTDTQYF.

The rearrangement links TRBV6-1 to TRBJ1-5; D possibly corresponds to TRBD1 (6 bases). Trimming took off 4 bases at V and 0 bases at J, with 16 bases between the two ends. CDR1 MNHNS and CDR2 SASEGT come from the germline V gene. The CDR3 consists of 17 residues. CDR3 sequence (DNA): TGTGCCAGCAGTGGGAATACAGGGACTAATAGCAATCAGCCCCAGCATTTT. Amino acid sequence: CASSGNTGTNSNQPQHF.

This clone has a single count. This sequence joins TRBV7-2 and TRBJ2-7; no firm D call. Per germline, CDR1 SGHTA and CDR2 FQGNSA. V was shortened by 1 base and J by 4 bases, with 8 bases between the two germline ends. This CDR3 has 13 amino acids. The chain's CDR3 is CASSLVAEYEQYF. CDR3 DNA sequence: TGTGCCAGCAGCTTAGTGGCCGAGTACGAGCAGTACTTC.

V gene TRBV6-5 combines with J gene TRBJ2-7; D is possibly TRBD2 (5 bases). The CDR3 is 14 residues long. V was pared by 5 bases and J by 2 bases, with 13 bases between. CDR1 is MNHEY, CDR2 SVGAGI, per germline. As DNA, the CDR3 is TGTGCCAGCAGTCCGCGACTAACCCCCTACGAGCAGTACTTC. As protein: CASSPRLTPYEQYF.

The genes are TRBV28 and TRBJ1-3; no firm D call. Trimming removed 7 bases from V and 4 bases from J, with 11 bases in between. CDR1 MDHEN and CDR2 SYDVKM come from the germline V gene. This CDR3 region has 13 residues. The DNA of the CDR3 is TGTGCCAGCAAAGTCCTGGGGGGAAACACCATATATTTT. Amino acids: CASKVLGGNTIYF.

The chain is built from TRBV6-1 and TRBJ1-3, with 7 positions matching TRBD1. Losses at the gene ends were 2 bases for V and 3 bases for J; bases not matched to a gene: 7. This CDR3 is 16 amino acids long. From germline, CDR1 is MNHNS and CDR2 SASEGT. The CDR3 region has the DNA TGTGCCAGCAGTGAAATGACAGGGAGGGATGGAAACACCATATATTTT. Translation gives CASSEMTGRDGNTIYF.

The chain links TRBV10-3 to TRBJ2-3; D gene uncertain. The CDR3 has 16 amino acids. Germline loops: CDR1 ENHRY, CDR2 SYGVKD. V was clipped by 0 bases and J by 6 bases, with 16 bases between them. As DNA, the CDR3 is TGTGCCATCAGTGAGTCCGGTGCTGGGAAGTTGGATACGCAGTATTTT. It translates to CAISESGAGKLDTQYF.

The CDR3 protein is CAAGREGLNEKLFF. CDR3 bases: TGTGCCGCCGGGAGAGAGGGACTTAATGAAAAACTGTTTTTT. The chain employs TRBV2 and TRBJ1-4; TRBD1 might be the D (5 bases). The CDR3 runs to 14 residues. V was clipped by 11 bases and J by 4 bases, with 17 bases between them. The germline CDR1 and CDR2 sequences are SNHLY and FYNNEI.

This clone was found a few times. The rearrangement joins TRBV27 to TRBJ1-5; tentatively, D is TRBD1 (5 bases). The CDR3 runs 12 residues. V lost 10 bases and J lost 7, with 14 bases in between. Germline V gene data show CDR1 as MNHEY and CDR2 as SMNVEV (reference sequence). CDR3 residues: CAIGGGSQPQHF. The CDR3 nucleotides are TGTGCCATCGGCGGGGGTTCGCAGCCCCAGCATTTT.

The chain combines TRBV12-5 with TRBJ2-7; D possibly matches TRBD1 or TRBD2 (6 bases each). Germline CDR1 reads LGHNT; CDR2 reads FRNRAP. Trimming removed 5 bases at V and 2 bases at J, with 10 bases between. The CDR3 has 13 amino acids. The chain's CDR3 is CASGPGATYEQYF. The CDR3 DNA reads TGTGCTAGTGGTCCGGGGGCCACCTACGAGCAGTACTTC. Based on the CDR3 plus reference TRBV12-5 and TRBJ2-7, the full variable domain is DARVTQTPRHKVTEMGQEVTMRCQPILGHNTVFWYRQTMMQGLELLAYFRNRAPLDDSGMPKDRFSAEMPDATLATLKIQPSEPRDSAVYFCASGPGATYEQYFGPGTRLTVT.

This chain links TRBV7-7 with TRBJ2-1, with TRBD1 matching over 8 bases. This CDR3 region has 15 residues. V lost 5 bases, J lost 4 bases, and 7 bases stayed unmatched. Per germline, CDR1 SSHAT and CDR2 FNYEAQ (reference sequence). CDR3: CASSQGQVVYNEQFF. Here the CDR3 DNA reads TGTGCCAGCAGCCAGGGACAGGTAGTTTACAATGAGCAGTTCTTC.

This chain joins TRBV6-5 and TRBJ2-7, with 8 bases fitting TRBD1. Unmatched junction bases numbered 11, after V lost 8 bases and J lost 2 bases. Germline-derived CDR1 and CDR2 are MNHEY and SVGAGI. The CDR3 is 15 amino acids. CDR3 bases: TGTGCCAGCGGTCCAGGACAGGGCCTAACCTACGAGCAGTACGTC. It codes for CASGPGQGLTYEQYV.

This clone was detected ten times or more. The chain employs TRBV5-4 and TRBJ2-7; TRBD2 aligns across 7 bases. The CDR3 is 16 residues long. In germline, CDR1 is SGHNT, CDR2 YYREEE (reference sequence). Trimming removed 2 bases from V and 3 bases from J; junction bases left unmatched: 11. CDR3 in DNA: TGTGCCAGCAGCTTCAAAAGGGCCGGGAGGCACTACGAGCAGTACTTC. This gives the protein CASSFKRAGRHYEQYF.

The DNA for the CDR3 is TGTGCTAGTGGTTTGGCGGGGGCCCTGAACACTGAAGCTTTCTTT. Encoded protein: CASGLAGALNTEAFF. J is TRBJ1-1 and V is TRBV12-5, with a weak D call TRBD1 (6 bases). The CDR3 loop spans 15 amino acids. Germline V lookup: CDR1 LGHNT, CDR2 FRNRAP. V was cut by 1 base and J by 0 bases, with 9 bases left in between.

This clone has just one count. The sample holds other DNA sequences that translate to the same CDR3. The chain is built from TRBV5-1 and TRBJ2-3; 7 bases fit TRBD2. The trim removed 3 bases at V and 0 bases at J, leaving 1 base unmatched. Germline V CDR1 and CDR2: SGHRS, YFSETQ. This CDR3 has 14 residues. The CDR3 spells CASSSGLSTDTQYF. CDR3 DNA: TGCGCCAGCAGCTCGGGACTAAGCACAGATACGCAGTATTTT.

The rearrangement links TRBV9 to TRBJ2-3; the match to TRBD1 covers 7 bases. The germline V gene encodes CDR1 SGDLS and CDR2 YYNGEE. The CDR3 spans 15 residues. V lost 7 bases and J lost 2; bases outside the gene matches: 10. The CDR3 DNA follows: TGTGCCAGCGCCAGGACGGGACAGTTCACAGATACGCAGTATTTT. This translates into CASARTGQFTDTQYF.

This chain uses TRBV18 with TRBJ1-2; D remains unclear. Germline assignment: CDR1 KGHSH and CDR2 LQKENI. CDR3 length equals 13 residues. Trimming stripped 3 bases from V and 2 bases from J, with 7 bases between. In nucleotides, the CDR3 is TGTGCCAGCTCACCGGAACAGAACTATGGCTACACCTTC. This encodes CASSPEQNYGYTF.

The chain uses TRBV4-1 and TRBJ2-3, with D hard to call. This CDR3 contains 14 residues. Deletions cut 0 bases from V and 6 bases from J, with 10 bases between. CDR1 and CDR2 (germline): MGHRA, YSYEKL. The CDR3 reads CASSQEPGSDTQYF. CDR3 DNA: TGCGCCAGCAGCCAAGAGCCGGGTTCGGATACGCAGTATTTT.

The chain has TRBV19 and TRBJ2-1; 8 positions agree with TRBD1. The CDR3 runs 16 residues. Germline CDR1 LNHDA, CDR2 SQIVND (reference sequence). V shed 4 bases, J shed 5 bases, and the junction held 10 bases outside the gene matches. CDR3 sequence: CASSTRSGTGHNEQFF. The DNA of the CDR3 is TGTGCCAGTAGTACTCGTTCCGGGACAGGCCACAATGAGCAGTTCTTC.

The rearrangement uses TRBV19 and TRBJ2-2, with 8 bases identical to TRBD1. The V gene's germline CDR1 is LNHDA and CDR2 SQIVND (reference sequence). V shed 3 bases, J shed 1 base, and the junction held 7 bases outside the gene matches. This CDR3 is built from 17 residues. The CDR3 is CASSILIGTGNTGELFF. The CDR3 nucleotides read TGTGCCAGTAGTATTTTGATCGGGACAGGGAACACCGGGGAGCTGTTTTTT.

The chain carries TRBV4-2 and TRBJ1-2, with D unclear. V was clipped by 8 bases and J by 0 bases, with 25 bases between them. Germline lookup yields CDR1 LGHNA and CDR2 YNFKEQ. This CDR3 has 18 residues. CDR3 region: CASSDTQRRTLTNYGYTF. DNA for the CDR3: TGTGCCAGCTCCGACACCCAACGCCGGACCCTAACTAACTATGGCTACACCTTC.